Presented here are 28 T cell receptor beta chains from one specimen sequenced in a study of tumor and adjacent non-tumor tissue in lung cancer. This sample's RNA came from whole unsorted tissue. Distant lung tissue was collected more than 3 cm away from the tumor edge. A modified ARM-PCR protocol with three rounds of nested PCR amplified TCRbeta. In TCRdb, the multiplex PCR reads were re-called with MiXCR into one record per CDR3 protein. The repertoire holds 90,000 to 100,000 distinct CDR3 sequences, with roughly 80% as singletons. The sequenced sample consisted of distant non-tumor lung tissue. The receptors shown here come from a man in his 60s with small cell lung cancer.

This clonotype was recorded only once. The chain links TRBV4-1 to TRBJ2-1; unclear D gene. The CDR3 is 16 amino acids. V gave up 2 bases and J gave up 7 bases, with 18 bases separating them. CDR1 MGHRA and CDR2 YSYEKL come from the germline V gene. The CDR3, as DNA: TGCGCCAGCAGCCAAAGAAGTCGGACGGTAGTGAATGAGCAGTTCTTC. The encoded protein is CASSQRSRTVVNEQFF.

This clonotype was recorded once. Given a much more abundant clone one base away, this may be a read error. CDR3 sequence (DNA): TGCGCCAGCAGCTCCCGCGGAACAGGGGCCGGGGAGCTGTTTTTT. Translated: CASSSRGTGAGELFF. This rearrangement joins TRBV5-1 to TRBJ2-2; 7 bases fit TRBD1. The trim removed 3 bases at V and 6 bases at J, leaving 8 bases unmatched. The germline CDR1 and CDR2 sequences are SGHRS and YFSETQ. The CDR3 covers 15 residues.

As concerns this clonotype: A clone one base away is much larger, so this may be a read error. This chain uses TRBV30 with TRBJ1-5; the D gene is possibly TRBD1 (5 bases). CDR1 GTSNPN and CDR2 SVGIG come from the germline V gene (reference sequence). The CDR3 sequence is 13 residues long. V was cut by 2 bases and J by 11 bases, with 16 bases left in between. This CDR3 is CAWSRGTTQSQHF. CDR3 bases: TGTGCCTGGAGTCGGGGGACGACCCAGTCCCAGCATTTT.

Concerning this clonotype: At one end, the junction sequence differs from germline, possibly due to a read error. The J gene is TRBJ2-1, the V gene TRBV29-1, with 7 bases fitting TRBD2. Germline V CDR1 and CDR2: SQVTM, ANQGSEA. The CDR3 runs 13 residues. The CDR3 protein is CSGAGESYNEHFF. The CDR3, as DNA: TGCAGCGGGGCGGGAGAGTCCTACAATGAGCATTTCTTC.

The rearrangement joins TRBV4-1 to TRBJ2-7; D may be TRBD2 (6 bases). Trimming left V 11 bases short and J 9 bases short, with 23 bases between. This CDR3 comprises 13 residues. Looked up from germline, CDR1 is MGHRA and CDR2 is YSYEKL. The CDR3 nucleotides are TGCGCCTACAGCCAAGATCGTGGAGGGCGGCAGTACGTC. Its protein product is CAYSQDRGGRQYV.

V gene TRBV12-3 or TRBV12-4 combines with J gene TRBJ1-4; a possible D gene is TRBD1 (5 bases). The CDR3 spans 12 residues. DNA of the CDR3: TGTATCACCAGGGCGGGGTATGAAAAACTGTTTTTT. As protein: CITRAGYEKLFF.

As for this clonotype: This may stem from a read error, because a much larger clone lies one nucleotide away. The chain uses TRBV30 and TRBJ2-7; 14 bases agree with TRBD2. The CDR3 length is 16 residues. V shed 0 bases, J shed 6 bases, and the junction held 7 bases outside the gene matches. Germline V gene sequence: CDR1 GTSNPN, CDR2 SVGIG (reference sequence). The CDR3 DNA is TGTGCCTGGAGTGTACACCGTGGGACTAGCGGGGGCGAGCAGTACTTC. It specifies CAWSVHRGTSGGEQYF.

Concerning this clonotype: Without the conserved terminal phenylalanine or tryptophan, this CDR3 likely stems from a read error. The rearrangement joins TRBV29-1 to TRBJ2-7; a possible D gene is TRBD1 (6 bases). The length of the CDR3 is 12 residues. CDR1 and CDR2 (germline): SQVTM, ANQGSEA. CDR3: CSTRDTSYEQYL. As DNA, the CDR3 is TGCAGCACCCGGGACACCTCCTACGAACAGTACCTC.

This clonotype occurred a few times. The rearrangement links TRBV7-2 to TRBJ2-3, with D hard to call. Trimming left V 5 bases short and J 2 bases short, with 11 bases between. The CDR3 length is 14 residues. In germline, CDR1 is SGHTA, CDR2 FQGNSA. The CDR3 DNA sequence: TGTGCCAGCAGCGCAGGTGCCTACACAGATACGCAGTATTTT. Amino acids: CASSAGAYTDTQYF. Looking up the rest from reference TRBV7-2 and TRBJ2-3 gives the full variable domain: GAGVSQSPSNKVTEKGKDVELRCDPISGHTALYWYRQSLGQGLEFLIYFQGNSAPDKSGLPSDRFSAERTGGSVSTLTIQRTQQEDSAVYLCASSAGAYTDTQYFGPGTRLTVL.

This clonotype was seen at least ten times. The V gene is TRBV12-3 or TRBV12-4, the J gene TRBJ1-6; maybe TRBD1 (6 bases). This CDR3 contains 17 residues. Trimming shortened V by 3 bases and J by 4 bases, and 16 bases separated the two germline ends. CDR3 DNA sequence: TGTGCCAGCAGTTTTCTGGCAGGGGACATTTATAATTCACCCCTCCACTTT. This translates into CASSFLAGDIYNSPLHF.

As to this clonotype: A much more abundant neighbour one base away suggests this may be a read error. V usage is TRBV6-1 and J usage is TRBJ2-2; 7 nucleotides match TRBD1. CDR1 and CDR2 from the germline V gene are MNHNS and SASEGT. CDR3 length: 16 amino acids. The CDR3 loop is CTSRTGQDRVTGELFF. CDR3 in DNA: TGTACCAGCAGGACGGGGCAAGACAGGGTTACCGGGGAGCTGTTTTTT.

For this clonotype: At one end the junction does not follow the germline gene, possibly because of a read error. The chain couples TRBV4-2 to TRBJ1-5; a possible D gene is TRBD1 (6 bases). Germline V lookup: CDR1 LGHNA, CDR2 YNFKEQ. The CDR3 has 15 amino acids. Written as DNA, the CDR3 is TGTGCCAGCAGCTCCCGGGACAACAGCAATCAGCCCCAGGATTTT. Protein: CASSSRDNSNQPQDF.

This clonotype was observed a few times. A much larger clonotype is one base distant, so this may be a read error. The genes are TRBV20-1 and TRBJ1-1; TRBD1 might be the D (6 bases). The CDR3 length is 14 residues. Germline V gene sequence: CDR1 DFQATT, CDR2 SNEGSKA (reference sequence). CDR3 coding DNA: TGCAGTACTAGGCGGGGACAACGGAACACTGAAGCTTTCTTT. Translated, it gives CSTRRGQRNTEAFF.

This clonotype was counted only a few times. This could be a read error, since a much larger clone is one nucleotide away. CDR3 bases: TGCAGTGCCGGGCCGCGGGTTAACACTGAAGCTTTCTTT. Translated, it gives CSAGPRVNTEAFF. This sequence joins TRBV20-1 and TRBJ1-1; D remains ambiguous. The CDR3 contains 13 residues. The V end lost 6 bases, the J end lost 2 bases, and 13 bases lay between the germline ends. Germline V CDR1 and CDR2: DFQATT, SNEGSKA (reference sequence).

A note on this clonotype: At one of its ends the junction is not consistent with the germline gene, which may arise from a read error. CDR3 sequence: CASRQAPTATSYNEQFF. Here the CDR3 DNA reads TGTGCCAGCAGGCAAGCCCCGACTGCGACATCCTACAATGAGCAATTCTTC. This chain joins TRBV4-2 and TRBJ2-1; D remains ambiguous. CDR1 is LGHNA, CDR2 YNFKEQ, per germline. CDR3 length: 17 residues.

About this clonotype: One end of the junction is discordant with germline, which a read error may explain. The chain carries TRBV29-1 and TRBJ1-1; D unclear. The CDR3 has 13 residues. Germline lookup yields CDR1 SQVTM and CDR2 ANQGSEA. The CDR3 nucleotides read TGCGGCGTTGTGGAAGCCGGATGGTCGGAAGCTTTATTT. Translated: CGVVEAGWSEALF.

Details on this clonotype: At one end, the junction sequence differs from germline, possibly due to a read error. CDR3 nucleotides: TGCGCCAGCAGCTCCGCGTCTTCGAATGAAAAACTGTCTTTT. Its translation: CASSSASSNEKLSF. The rearrangement uses TRBV5-1 and TRBJ1-4, with D uncertain. Germline-derived CDR1 and CDR2 are SGHRS and YFSETQ. This CDR3 has 14 residues.

The J gene is TRBJ1-2, the V gene TRBV13, with D hard to call. Germline V lookup: CDR1 PRHDT, CDR2 FYEKMQ (reference sequence). Between the trimmed V and J ends, which lost 5 bases and 10 bases, there was a span of 20 bases. This CDR3 comprises 14 residues. The CDR3 DNA is TGTGCCAGCAGCCTAAGTCCCATTTCGCACGACTACACCTTC. Protein sequence: CASSLSPISHDYTF.

As concerns this clonotype: This may be a read error: a much more frequent sequence differs by one nucleotide. V and J are TRBV5-1 and TRBJ2-1; 8 nucleotides line up with TRBD2. Germline V CDR1 and CDR2: SGHRS, YFSETQ. V was clipped by 5 bases and J by 3 bases; unmatched bases: 10. The CDR3 loop spans 16 amino acids. The CDR3 DNA follows: TGCGCCAGCAGGGACCTCTGGGCGGGGGGCTACAATGAGCAGTTCTTC. Translated: CASRDLWAGGYNEQFF.

Worth noting for this clonotype: A read error may explain this, as a much larger clone is one base away. V and J are TRBV5-1 and TRBJ2-1, with D perhaps being TRBD1 or TRBD2 (6 bases each). The V gene's germline CDR1 is SGHRS and CDR2 YFSETQ. The CDR3 has 12 amino acids. The ends were cut back, 1 base at V and 15 bases at J, with 14 bases in the middle. The DNA of the CDR3 is TGCGCCAGCAGCTTGCATCAGGGGAGGCGGTTCTTC. Translation gives CASSLHQGRRFF.

A note on this clonotype: Germline and junction disagree at one end, which may indicate a read error. V usage is TRBV6-1 and J usage is TRBJ1-5, with D unresolved. The germline gives CDR1 MNHNS, CDR2 SASEGT. This CDR3 comprises 13 residues. CDR3 DNA: TGTGCCAGCACCACTACGAACAATCAGCTCCAGCATTTT. Amino acid sequence: CASTTTNNQLQHF.

Regarding this clonotype: An end of the junction differs from the germline gene, which may be a read error. CDR3 sequence: CASSLNLDSSGANVLTF. The CDR3 nucleotides are TGTGCCAGCAGCTTAAACCTGGACAGCTCTGGAGCCAACGTCCTGACTTTC. This rearrangement joins TRBV13 to TRBJ2-6, with a tentative D call TRBD1 (6 bases). Germline V gene sequence: CDR1 PRHDT, CDR2 FYEKMQ (reference sequence). CDR3 length: 17 amino acids.

CDR3: CAISDDWTWEYEQYF. CDR3 DNA: TGTGCCATCAGTGATGACTGGACATGGGAATACGAGCAGTACTTC. This chain joins TRBV10-3 and TRBJ2-7; tentatively, D is TRBD1 (5 bases). V dropped 3 bases and J dropped 4 bases, with 16 bases sitting between them. Germline lookup yields CDR1 ENHRY and CDR2 SYGVKD. CDR3 size: 15 residues.

Comment on this clonotype: The junction differs from germline at one of its ends, possibly a read error. The rearrangement uses TRBV5-1 and TRBJ1-4, with TRBD1 identical over 7 bases. In germline, CDR1 is SGHRS, CDR2 YFSETQ. This CDR3 region has 14 residues. CDR3: CASRRDSPNGKLFF. CDR3 nucleotides: TGCGCCAGCAGGCGGGACAGCCCTAATGGAAAACTGTTTTTT.

To note about this clonotype: The junction departs from germline at one end; a sequencing error may be responsible. The chain combines TRBV5-6 with TRBJ2-1; no definite D call. From germline, CDR1 is SGHDT and CDR2 YYEEEE. The CDR3 spans 15 residues. The CDR3 reads CASILGIAGYNEQFF. The DNA of the CDR3 is TGTGCCAGCATCTTGGGTATAGCTGGGTACAATGAGCAGTTCTTC. Based on the CDR3 plus reference TRBV5-6 and TRBJ2-1, the full variable domain is DAGVTQSPTHLIKTRGQQVTLRCSPKSGHDTVSWYQQALGQGPQFIFQYYEEEERQRGNFPDRFSGHQFPNYSSELNVNALLLGDSALYLCASILGIAGYNEQFFGPGTRLTVL.

This clonotype was detected ten times or more. This chain connects TRBV5-4 to TRBJ2-3; 16 nucleotides align to TRBD2. The CDR3 spans 16 residues. Germline CDR1 is SGHNT and CDR2 is YYREEE (reference sequence). Trimming removed 3 bases from V and 4 bases from J; junction bases left unmatched: 2. The CDR3 reads CASSSGLAGGADTQYF. As DNA, the CDR3 is TGTGCCAGCAGCTCGGGACTAGCGGGAGGGGCAGATACGCAGTATTTT.

Remarks on this clonotype: One end of the junction is discordant with germline, which a read error may explain. J is TRBJ1-1 and V is TRBV12-3 or TRBV12-4; D ambiguous. The CDR3 runs 15 residues. The DNA for the CDR3 is TGTGCCAGCTCCCGCGGGGAGAGATGGAACACTGAAGCATTCTTT. It is translated as CASSRGERWNTEAFF.

In its sample, this clonotype was seen once. This chain uses TRBV6-2 or TRBV6-3 with TRBJ2-7, with D perhaps matching TRBD1 (5 bases). Germline CDR1 reads MNHEY; CDR2 reads SVGEGT. There are 13 residues in the CDR3. CDR3 sequence: CARSYSREGEQYV. The CDR3 DNA follows: TGTGCCAGGAGTTACTCCAGGGAAGGCGAGCAGTACGTG.